This T cell receptor beta chain was profiled in a study of cytomegalovirus exposure and HLA in healthy donors. Study context: According to later analysis, the same platform produced the 120 or so validation and 600 to 800 first-cohort repertoires.

For this clone: Its antigen remains unidentified.

The germline V gene has CDR1 SGHNT and CDR2 YENEEA. After removal of 5 bases from V and 3 bases from J, the junction contained 1 base not matched to a gene. This CDR3 is 15 amino acids long. The table came from immunoSEQ multiplex PCR; TCRdb's copy has only in-frame clones and leaves some out. The sample lists 110,000 or so clones; under 90% were seen once. Study findings and constraints: Reported results showed that the classifier diagnosed cytomegalovirus status with high specificity and sensitivity. Specific recognition of CMV antigens was confirmed in vitro for a few chains (all CMV-associated). Associated with cytomegalovirus, according to the listing, were some 150 TCR beta chains.

This receptor was identified in a woman aged 30 to 39 in good health and CMV-seronegative. Specimen: PBMCs. This chain connects TRBV11-3 to TRBJ2-3, with 14 positions matching TRBD2. CDR3 protein: CASSRTSGGTDTQYF. The CDR3 region has the DNA TGTGCCAGCAGCCGGACTAGCGGGGGGACAGATACGCAGTATTTT.